The clone carrying this TCR beta chain was observed a single time. The CDR3 sequence is 13 residues long. The germline V gene has CDR1 ENHRY and CDR2 SYGVKD. Trimming took off 8 bases at V and 6 bases at J, with 16 bases between the two ends. This entry is derived from a study of blood T cell repertoires in COVID-19. Per the original methods: Estimated nucleated cell counts came from reference gene primer amplification. Assay used: immunoSEQ multiplex PCR; TCRdb lists only in-frame clones, some missing. The DNA gave D and trimming, while V, J and clone size come from that table. Here the sample spans under 300,000 clones, more than 70% being singletons.

The sample taken for sequencing was peripheral blood. The TCR comes from an elderly man with acute or convalescent COVID-19. This chain links TRBV10-3 with TRBJ1-1, with no clear D. The CDR3 region has the DNA TGTGCCATCCAAGAACGGGGAGACGCTGAAGCTTTCTTT. It codes for CAIQERGDAEAFF.